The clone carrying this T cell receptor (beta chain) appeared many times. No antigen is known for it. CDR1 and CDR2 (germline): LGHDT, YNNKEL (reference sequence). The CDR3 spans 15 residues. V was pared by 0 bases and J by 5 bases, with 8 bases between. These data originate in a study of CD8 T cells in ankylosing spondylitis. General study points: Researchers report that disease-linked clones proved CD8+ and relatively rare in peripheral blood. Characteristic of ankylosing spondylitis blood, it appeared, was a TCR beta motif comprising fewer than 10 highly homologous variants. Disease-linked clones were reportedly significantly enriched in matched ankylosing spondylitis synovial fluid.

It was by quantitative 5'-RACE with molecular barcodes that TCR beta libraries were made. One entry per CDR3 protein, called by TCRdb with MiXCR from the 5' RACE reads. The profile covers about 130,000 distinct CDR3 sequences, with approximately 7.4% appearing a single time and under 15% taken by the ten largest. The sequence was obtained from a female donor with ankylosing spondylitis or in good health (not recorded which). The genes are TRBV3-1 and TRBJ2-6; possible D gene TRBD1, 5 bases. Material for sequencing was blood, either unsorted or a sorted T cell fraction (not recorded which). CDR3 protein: CASSQEGAWANVLTF. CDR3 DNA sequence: TGTGCCAGCAGCCAAGAAGGGGCGTGGGCCAACGTCCTGACTTTC.